These 14 T cell receptor beta chains originate from one sample sequenced in a study of T cell changes during pregnancy in multiple sclerosis. The table came from immunoSEQ multiplex PCR; TCRdb's copy has only in-frame clones and leaves some out. The sample records tens of thousands of clones, over 75% being singletons. This specimen was peripheral blood, taken before pregnancy. Receptor source: a female donor with multiple sclerosis, enrolled in a pregnancy study.

The chain couples TRBV7-9 to TRBJ2-7, with 11 bases identical to TRBD2. This CDR3 region has 14 residues. Germline loops: CDR1 SEHNR, CDR2 FQNEAQ (reference sequence). Germline trimming cut 1 base from V and 6 bases from J; bases unmatched to any gene: 2. CDR3 in DNA: TGTGCCAGCAGCTTAGATCTAGCGGGGGGCGAGCAGTACTTC. This encodes CASSLDLAGGEQYF.

V is TRBV11-3 and J is TRBJ1-1; D is possibly TRBD1 (5 bases). V lost 0 bases to trimming and J lost 3 bases, with 5 bases between them. The CDR3 is 13 residues long. Germline values: CDR1 SGHNT, CDR2 YENEEA. This CDR3 reads CASSLEGHTEAFF. The CDR3 DNA sequence: TGTGCCAGCAGCTTAGAGGGGCACACTGAAGCTTTCTTT. The full variable domain, its missing parts supplied by reference TRBV11-3 and TRBJ1-1, is EAGVVQSPRYKIIEKKQPVAFWCNPISGHNTLYWYLQNLGQGPELLIRYENEEAVDDSQLPKDRFSAERLKGVDSTLKIQPAELGDSAVYLCASSLEGHTEAFFGQGTRLTVV.

The V call is TRBV29-1, the J call TRBJ1-1; D remains ambiguous. The CDR3 is 11 residues long. The V end lost 4 bases, the J end lost 5 bases, and 8 bases lay between the germline ends. Per germline, CDR1 SQVTM and CDR2 ANQGSEA. CDR3 sequence reads: CSVAVQTEAFF. In DNA, the CDR3 is TGCAGCGTTGCTGTCCAGACTGAAGCTTTCTTT.

CDR3 sequence reads: CASSLLGGGLQETQYF. CDR3 nucleotides: TGTGCCAGCAGCCTACTCGGCGGGGGCCTACAAGAGACCCAGTACTTC. The V and J genes are TRBV5-5 and TRBJ2-5; possibly TRBD2 for D (7 bases). This CDR3 spans 16 amino acids. Trimming stripped 4 bases from V and 2 bases from J, with 18 bases between. The germline V gene encodes CDR1 SGHKS and CDR2 YYEKEE (reference sequence).

V gene TRBV5-1 combines with J gene TRBJ1-1; the match to TRBD1 covers 8 bases. V lost 4 bases to trimming and J lost 5 bases; unmatched junction nucleotides: 7. Germline CDR1 reads SGHRS; CDR2 reads YFSETQ. CDR3 size: 14 residues. CDR3 nucleotide sequence: TGCGCCAGCAGCCCACAGGGGGGGATGACTGAAGCTTTCTTT. Translation: CASSPQGGMTEAFF.

This chain joins TRBV9 and TRBJ1-2; the D is unclear. The V end lost 4 bases, the J end lost 0 bases, and 16 bases lay between the germline ends. Germline V lookup: CDR1 SGDLS, CDR2 YYNGEE. This CDR3 has 16 residues. CDR3 in amino acids: CASSSSLQRPNYGYTF. The CDR3, as DNA: TGTGCCAGCAGCAGTAGCCTCCAACGCCCTAACTATGGCTACACCTTC.

The CDR3 sequence is CASRPRLVQETQYF. In nucleotides, the CDR3 is TGTGCCAGCAGGCCCCGACTGGTCCAAGAGACCCAGTACTTC. The chain has TRBV7-2 and TRBJ2-5; D gene unclear. This CDR3 has 14 amino acids. Germline-derived CDR1 and CDR2 are SGHTA and FQGNSA. V gave up 6 bases and J gave up 1 base, with 12 bases separating them.

The table lists this clone with a few counts. The V gene is TRBV7-6, the J gene TRBJ1-5; D gene uncertain. The V gene's germline CDR1 is SGHVS and CDR2 FNYEAQ. Deletions cut 3 bases from V and 7 bases from J, with 7 bases between. The CDR3 is made up of 12 amino acids. CDR3: CASSFPFQPQHF. CDR3 nucleotide sequence: TGTGCCAGCAGCTTTCCGTTCCAGCCCCAGCATTTT.

The chain is built from TRBV5-6 and TRBJ1-5; a weak D match, TRBD1 (6 bases). Trimming cost V 4 bases and J 4 bases, with 15 bases left between them. The germline CDR1 and CDR2 sequences are SGHDT and YYEEEE. The CDR3 extends over 15 amino acids. CDR3 sequence reads: CASSDYRVKNQPQHF. In nucleotides, the CDR3 is TGTGCCAGCAGCGATTACAGGGTAAAGAATCAGCCCCAGCATTTT.

This chain links TRBV25-1 with TRBJ1-1; 10 bases align to TRBD1. Germline V CDR1 and CDR2: MGHDK, SYGVNS. The V segment lost 1 base and the J segment 5 bases; nucleotides outside the gene matches: 7. The CDR3 consists of 16 residues. CDR3 residues: CASSELGTGEDTEAFF. The CDR3 bases are TGTGCCAGCAGTGAATTAGGGACAGGGGAAGATACTGAAGCTTTCTTT.

The gene calls are TRBV7-9 and TRBJ2-7; 9 bases fit TRBD1. Losses at the gene ends were 0 bases for V and 4 bases for J; bases not matched to a gene: 1. In germline, CDR1 is SEHNR, CDR2 FQNEAQ (reference sequence). This CDR3 contains 14 residues. The CDR3 region is CASSLAGTGYEQYF. CDR3 nucleotide sequence: TGTGCCAGCAGCTTAGCGGGGACAGGGTACGAGCAGTACTTC.

This clone turned up a few times. This sequence joins TRBV14 and TRBJ2-3, with 9 bases that match TRBD2. The CDR3 consists of 17 residues. Germline V gene lookup returns CDR1 SGHDN and CDR2 FVKESK. The junction had 8 bases not matched to a gene; V was cut back by 1 base and J by 3 bases. The CDR3 sequence: CASSQAGGGARTDTQYF. The CDR3 nucleotides read TGTGCCAGCAGCCAAGCTGGCGGGGGGGCCAGGACAGATACGCAGTATTTT.

This clone was observed once. V is TRBV27 and J is TRBJ2-7, with TRBD1 matching 7 bases. Germline lookup yields CDR1 MNHEY and CDR2 SMNVEV (reference sequence). V lost 5 bases, J lost 2 bases, and 21 bases stayed unmatched. The CDR3 covers 19 residues. CDR3 nucleotides: TGTGCCAGCAGTCCGTCCAGGGGGATGTTAACCCAAAATCCCTACGAGCAGTACTTC. Translated, it gives CASSPSRGMLTQNPYEQYF.

This chain links TRBV5-4 with TRBJ1-3, with D maybe TRBD1 (6 bases). CDR3 length equals 16 residues. Germline CDR1 is SGHNT and CDR2 is YYREEE (reference sequence). Trimming pared 2 bases from V and 2 bases from J, leaving 14 bases between. In DNA form, the CDR3 reads TGTGCCAGCAGCTTCGGGGGGGGCAGGGCTGGAAACACCATATATTTT. This gives the protein CASSFGGGRAGNTIYF.